Below, 23 T cell receptor beta chains from the same sample are listed, as sequenced in a study of blood T cell repertoires in COVID-19. The assay was immunoSEQ multiplex PCR, and TCRdb's table has in-frame clones only and misses some. The sample has fewer than 300,000 clones, about 80% seen once; the top ten hold 15% to 18%. Sequenced: peripheral blood. The receptors were sampled from a person between 65 and 79 years old with COVID-19, enrolled during active disease.

In this sample, this clone turned up once. The chain links TRBV3-1 (or the pseudogene TRBV3-2) to TRBJ1-1; D possibly corresponds to TRBD1 (5 bases). Trimming pared 2 bases from V and 5 bases from J, leaving 12 bases between. This CDR3 has 14 residues. Germline-derived CDR1 and CDR2 are LGHDT and YNNKEL (reference sequence). CDR3 sequence (DNA): TGTGCCAGCAGCCAATACGGGGGGAGAACTGAAGCTTTCTTT. Protein sequence: CASSQYGGRTEAFF.

CDR3 sequence (DNA): TGTGCCAGCAGCTCAATCGGGGGCTCCTACGAGCAGTACTTC. This translates into CASSSIGGSYEQYF. V is TRBV11-2 and J is TRBJ2-7; maybe TRBD2 (6 bases). This CDR3 has 14 residues. Germline V gene data show CDR1 as SGHAT and CDR2 as FQNNGV. Deletions cut 4 bases from V and 0 bases from J, with 10 bases between.

The chain employs TRBV27 and TRBJ2-5; maybe TRBD1 (6 bases). The V end lost 0 bases, the J end lost 3 bases, and 32 bases lay between the germline ends. The CDR3 runs to 22 residues. Germline V CDR1 and CDR2: MNHEY, SMNVEV (reference sequence). The DNA for the CDR3 is TGTGCCAGCAGTTTATCAGGATTTCTCCCCTCCCCGGGACACCCCAGGAAAGAGACCCAGTACTTC. Its protein is CASSLSGFLPSPGHPRKETQYF.

V gene TRBV6-5 combines with J gene TRBJ1-2, with D maybe TRBD1 (6 bases). The CDR3 is made up of 11 amino acids. The germline V and J ends were trimmed by 7 bases and 6 bases, with 9 bases remaining between them. Germline CDR1 and CDR2: MNHEY and SVGAGI. The CDR3 DNA is TGTGCCAGCAAAGAGGGGGATGGCTACACCTTC. The encoded protein is CASKEGDGYTF.

The CDR3 DNA is TGTGCCAGCAGCTTATTAATGGTAGCACTCTCCTACGAGCAGTACTTC. Translated: CASSLLMVALSYEQYF. This sequence joins TRBV5-8 and TRBJ2-7, with D uncertain. V was shortened by 2 bases and J by 0 bases, with 15 bases between the two germline ends. Per the germline V gene, CDR1 is SGHTS and CDR2 is YDEGEE. The CDR3 spans 16 residues.

J is TRBJ2-3 and V is TRBV11-2; 8 bases fit TRBD2. The CDR3 is 19 residues long. Losses at the gene ends were 1 base for V and 1 base for J; bases not matched to a gene: 13. From germline, CDR1 is SGHAT and CDR2 FQNNGV. This CDR3 reads CASSLGWREASRGTDTQYF. CDR3 DNA sequence: TGTGCCAGCAGCTTAGGCTGGCGGGAGGCCTCTAGGGGCACAGATACGCAGTATTTT.

The chain uses TRBV15 and TRBJ1-6; D not certain. Per the germline V gene, CDR1 is LNHNV and CDR2 is YYDKDF (reference sequence). The CDR3 is 16 residues long. Trimming cost V 0 bases and J 9 bases, with 15 bases left between them. The CDR3 reads CATSRDGPGGGSPLHF. The CDR3 DNA reads as TGTGCCACCAGCAGAGATGGCCCTGGTGGTGGTTCACCCCTCCACTTT.

The chain uses TRBV7-2 and TRBJ1-5; possible D gene TRBD1, 5 bases. Germline V gene data show CDR1 as SGHTA and CDR2 as FQGNSA. The V and J ends lost 2 bases and 4 bases respectively, with 12 bases between them. This CDR3 comprises 15 residues. In DNA form, the CDR3 reads TGTGCCAGCAGCTTAACCAGGGAAAGGAATCAGCCCCAGCATTTT. Its translation is CASSLTRERNQPQHF.

This clone occurred a few times. The V call is TRBV6-5, the J call TRBJ2-7; D is perhaps TRBD2 (5 bases). The CDR3 runs to 14 residues. V lost 8 bases and J 0 bases, leaving 14 bases between the germline ends. Looked up from germline, CDR1 is MNHEY and CDR2 is SVGAGI. DNA of the CDR3: TGTGCCAGCGCGGCCACCCGGGACTCCTACGAGCAGTACTTC. Amino acids: CASAATRDSYEQYF.

The chain has TRBV12-3 or TRBV12-4 and TRBJ1-5; 7 bases line up with TRBD1. V shed 5 bases and J 6 bases; nucleotides not matched to a gene: 4. This CDR3 region has 13 residues. In nucleotides, the CDR3 is TGTGCCAGCAGTACAGGGGTCTTTCAGCCCCAGCATTTT. This encodes CASSTGVFQPQHF.

This rearrangement joins TRBV9 to TRBJ2-1; 10 bases match TRBD2. The CDR3 consists of 18 residues. V was clipped by 3 bases and J by 6 bases; unmatched bases: 15. Germline V CDR1 and CDR2: SGDLS, YYNGEE. The CDR3 DNA follows: TGTGCCAGCAGCGCGGGAAATTTAGCGGGAGGCAAGGGCAATGAGCAGTTCTTC. Its protein product is CASSAGNLAGGKGNEQFF.

The chain uses TRBV4-3 and TRBJ1-3; D remains ambiguous. V lost 4 bases, J lost 0 bases, and 7 bases lay in between. This CDR3 has 14 amino acids. The germline V gene encodes CDR1 LGHNA and CDR2 YSLEER. Here the CDR3 reads CASSPRPSGNTIYF. The CDR3 DNA reads TGCGCCAGCAGCCCCCGTCCCTCTGGAAACACCATATATTTT.

The chain employs TRBV6-5 and TRBJ1-3; a weak D match, TRBD1 (6 bases). Looked up from germline, CDR1 is MNHEY and CDR2 is SVGAGI. There are 15 residues in the CDR3. The V end was cut by 11 bases, the J end by 3 bases, with 20 bases between. CDR3: CASGTRGKLGNTIYF. DNA of the CDR3: TGTGCCTCGGGGACACGGGGCAAACTTGGAAACACCATATATTTT.

This clone was picked up a small number of times. The J gene is TRBJ1-1, the V gene TRBV20-1, with D maybe TRBD1 (6 bases). The CDR3 sequence is 14 residues long. Germline V gene lookup returns CDR1 DFQATT and CDR2 SNEGSKA (reference sequence). Trimming pared 3 bases from V and 9 bases from J, leaving 20 bases between. For the CDR3, the DNA is TGCAGTGCTAGTTTAGGGGGGTCCGGGGGGAAAGCTTTCTTT. Translation: CSASLGGSGGKAFF.

With respect to this clone: Other DNA sequences of this sample code for an identical CDR3. V usage is TRBV19 and J usage is TRBJ2-1, with 7 bases identical to TRBD2. CDR1 is LNHDA, CDR2 SQIVND, per germline (reference sequence). V gave up 4 bases and J gave up 1 base; unmatched junction bases: 1. The CDR3 is 14 amino acids. The CDR3 nucleotides are TGTGCCAGTAGTACGGGGGGTTCCTACAATGAGCAGTTCTTC. It translates to CASSTGGSYNEQFF.

CDR3 bases: TGTGCCAGCAGCTTATTCAGGACTTTTAATTCACCCCTCCACTTT. Translating gives CASSLFRTFNSPLHF. The chain recombines TRBV7-2 with TRBJ1-6, with D hard to call. Trimming took off 2 bases at V and 6 bases at J, with 11 bases between the two ends. Germline V CDR1 and CDR2: SGHTA, FQGNSA. This CDR3 region has 15 residues.

The rearrangement joins TRBV2 to TRBJ1-3; 7 positions agree with TRBD1. Germline CDR1 SNHLY, CDR2 FYNNEI. The CDR3 is 16 amino acids. V lost 7 bases, J lost 0 bases, and 9 bases stayed unmatched. The CDR3: CASKVDRLSSGNTIYF. DNA of the CDR3: TGTGCCAGCAAGGTGGACAGGTTGAGCTCTGGAAACACCATATATTTT.

The chain employs TRBV5-5 and TRBJ2-7; 8 nucleotides match TRBD1. The CDR3 extends over 14 amino acids. CDR1 SGHKS and CDR2 YYEKEE come from the germline V gene (reference sequence). Trimming cost V 7 bases and J 0 bases; bases outside gene matches: 6. The DNA for the CDR3 is TGTGCCAGCGGTCCCAGGGGGCTCTCCTACGAGCAGTACTTC. The encoded protein is CASGPRGLSYEQYF.

This chain links TRBV7-2 with TRBJ1-1, with 8 bases identical to TRBD1. Germline V gene data show CDR1 as SGHTA and CDR2 as FQGNSA. The CDR3 totals 14 residues. V trimming: 5 bases; J trimming: 4 bases; junction bases outside the gene matches: 6. The CDR3 region has the DNA TGTGCCAGCAGCGACAGGGGCGGGAGCACTGAAGCTTTCTTT. It translates to CASSDRGGSTEAFF.

The V and J genes are TRBV19 and TRBJ1-6, with D unresolved. Germline V CDR1 and CDR2: LNHDA, SQIVND (reference sequence). V lost 1 base to trimming and J lost 14 bases, with 15 bases between them. The CDR3 extends over 14 amino acids. CDR3 coding DNA: TGTGCCAGTAGTATAGGACCGAGGAAAGTTGCCCTCCACTTT. Amino acid sequence: CASSIGPRKVALHF.

The chain uses TRBV19 and TRBJ2-3; 10 nucleotides line up with TRBD2. The germline V gene encodes CDR1 LNHDA and CDR2 SQIVND (reference sequence). V lost 5 bases and J lost 6; bases outside the gene matches: 11. The length of the CDR3 is 16 residues. CDR3 bases: TGTGCCAGTAGTCCTACAGCGGGAGGGCCTTCGGATACGCAGTATTTT. Translated: CASSPTAGGPSDTQYF.

This clone was recorded a few times. The rearrangement joins TRBV6-1 to TRBJ1-5; no reliable D call. Germline V gives CDR1 MNHNS, CDR2 SASEGT. The CDR3 extends over 13 amino acids. Trimming cost V 0 bases and J 6 bases, with 6 bases left between them. Written as DNA, the CDR3 is TGTGCCAGCAGTGAAGCCGTGAGTCAGCCCCAGCATTTT. Its protein is CASSEAVSQPQHF.

This clone was detected once. The J gene is TRBJ2-3, the V gene TRBV2, with a tentative D call TRBD2 (5 bases). Trimming removed 9 bases at V and 5 bases at J, with 24 bases between. Germline V gene data show CDR1 as SNHLY and CDR2 as FYNNEI. This CDR3 contains 16 residues. The CDR3 region is CASSTSSAGAIDTQYF. DNA of the CDR3: TGTGCCAGTAGTACTAGTAGCGCTGGAGCAATAGATACGCAGTATTTT.